This is a list of T cell receptor beta chains from one sample in a study of metastatic and nonmetastatic thyroid tumors. MiXCR re-clonotyped the PCR reads for TCRdb. The table records 35,000 to 45,000 clones, about 3.2% of them present only once. Sequenced sample: blood. The receptors derive from a female donor with papillary thyroid cancer or a benign thyroid nodule (not recorded which). Some clones in this sample may be carry-over from other donors' samples. Both conserved end residues are part of each CDR3. The size of a clone is reported for some rows only, either as once, few or many, or as a class for expanded clones.

size,V,J,CDR3
NA,TRBV15,TRBJ2-1,CATSRGDRGNNEQFF
few,TRBV20-1,TRBJ2-7,CSARGRREYEQYF
many,TRBV6-1,TRBJ2-5,CASSIRSQGETQYF
many,TRBV9,TRBJ2-1,CASSVGGGRDNEQFF
many,TRBV12-3/TRBV12-4,TRBJ1-1,CASSSGLGYTEAFF
NA,TRBV20-1,TRBJ2-1,CSARDLSSSYNEQFF
medium-sized,TRBV20-1,TRBJ2-1,CSARDIREVYNEQFF
many,TRBV4-1,TRBJ2-7,CASSPGNRDRDHEQYF
many,TRBV20-1,TRBJ1-4,CSARKHRDRVEKLFF
NA,TRBV19,TRBJ1-1,CASIRGYGDEAFF
NA,TRBV3-1,TRBJ1-6,CASSQDVTRSSPLHF
many,TRBV3-1,TRBJ2-1,CASSQSRPTEQFF
many,TRBV5-4,TRBJ2-6,CASRPGTSGSGANVLTF
NA,TRBV2,TRBJ2-1,CASSRPAASGSSYNEQFF
many,TRBV11-2,TRBJ1-5,CASSLNGGQNQPQHF
many,TRBV6-2/TRBV6-3,TRBJ1-4,CASNRGSEKLFF
many,TRBV19,TRBJ1-5,CASSILFSNQPQHF
NA,TRBV6-1,TRBJ2-7,CASSDRHGLDPYEQYF
medium-sized,TRBV7-8,TRBJ1-2,CASSSDRVFSYGYTF
many,TRBV3-1,TRBJ2-3,CASRNWDTDTQYF
NA,TRBV3-1,TRBJ1-2,CASRNSNYGYTF
many,TRBV30,TRBJ1-1,CAWSVRRVSTEAFF
few,TRBV20-1,TRBJ1-5,CSARETGQGLSPQHF
NA,TRBV2,TRBJ1-2,CASSPNAYGYTF
many,TRBV28,TRBJ2-5,CASSRAGGRETQYF
many,TRBV20-1,TRBJ2-1,CSAKSWGAAHNEQFF
many,TRBV7-3,TRBJ2-2,CASSPVYNTGEPFF